The sequence of this T cell receptor (beta chain) was determined in a study of T cells in Graves' hyperthyroidism and ophthalmopathy (dated by TCRdb to the late 2010s). The study in broad terms: Peripheral blood samples were taken at the time of initial diagnosis, prior to any treatment. To identify distinguishing TCR V-J signatures, a discovery cohort of about 95 patients was used, comprising some 45 with Graves' ophthalmopathy and some 60 with stable Graves' hyperthyroidism. An independent validation cohort of around 20 hyperthyroidism patients and approximately 16 patients who later progressed to ophthalmopathy tested prospective prediction of ophthalmopathy. For training and testing, the 100 or so patients in the discovery cohort were randomly divided in a 7:3 ratio. In addition, the study compared T-cell repertoires in thyroid tissue and in blood from several Graves' hyperthyroidism patients. Once sampling was done, hyperthyroidism patients were given methimazole at a starting dose of 30 mg daily, whereas ophthalmopathy patients were given high-dose intravenous methylprednisolone. TCR Vbeta CDR3 sequencing of around 130 peripheral blood samples (over 40 ophthalmopathy, some 75 hyperthyroidism and some 17 progressor patients) is reported in the paper.

A word on this clonotype: No cognate antigen has been identified for it. Nothing much larger sits one base from this clone, and base qualities are not available.

Here is what the overall study found, with its caveats: No statistical method was used to set the sample size in advance, and investigators knew the group allocation. Most expanded thyroid clonotypes (frequency above 0.001) were also found in blood, which suggests that blood repertoires may mirror thyroid immune responses. Ophthalmopathy was separated from stable hyperthyroidism by a 13 V-J signature model, with 87.88% sensitivity and approximately 81% specificity obtained in cross-validation and 80%/75% obtained in testing. In validation, the model predicted progression to ophthalmopathy a median of about 5.9 months before onset, with roughly 70% sensitivity and 72.22% specificity.

Hyperthyroidism patients were aged 18 to 65 years and newly diagnosed, with disease duration of less than 2 months. Any patient with an uncontrolled infection, another autoimmune disease, pregnancy or lactation was excluded. Diagnoses relied on clinical symptoms, serum thyroxine and TRAb, thyroid ultrasound and orbital computed tomography. For progressor patients, blood was drawn at the first diagnosis of hyperthyroidism, before any ophthalmopathy symptoms had appeared. Ficoll-Paque density gradient centrifugation was used to isolate PBMCs from 9.5 to 10 ml of fresh peripheral blood. Progressor patients were defined as those initially diagnosed with Graves' hyperthyroidism in whom ophthalmopathy developed during follow-up. Trizol reagent was used to extract total RNA, and RNA quality was then checked on an Agilent 2100 Bioanalyzer. CDR3 length: 15 amino acids, cysteine to phenylalanine. The CDR3 DNA has 45 bases and is translated from base 1. CDR1 and CDR2 are read off the germline V gene as LGHNA and YNFKEQ. V is shortened by 1 base, J by 0 bases, and the region joining them spans 8 bases.

The TCR beta CDR3 regions were amplified from RNA transcripts. The first round of RT-PCR for the TCR CDR3 was performed with the HTBI primer set and the Qiagen OneStep RT-PCR kit. Libraries were constructed in a second round of multiplex PCR, after which size selection and purification were carried out. Paired-end sequencing of the libraries was performed with 100 bp reads on an Illumina HiSeq2000. The authors' pipeline ran thus. SOAPnuke was used to process the raw data, removing reads that contained adapters or uncalled bases, had a mean Phred below 15, or lacked an exact match to the constant primer or identifier. High-quality paired reads were merged with COPE v1.2.5, and unique nucleotide sequences were defined as clonotypes. MiTCR v1.1 was used to align the clonotypes against IMGT TRBV, TRBD and TRBJ reference segments. Analysis was restricted to V-J combinations with a frequency above 0.0001, which covered roughly 99% of repertoires. The TCS score was defined as the ratio of F50 (clonal expansion) to E x V (chaos), calculated using BLOSUM62-based TCRdist between CDR3 peptides within each V-J. Welch's t-statistics and random forest reduced around 520 V-J features to fewer than 15, which were used in a naive Bayes classifier (R e1071). TCRdb reran the public reads through fastp at Q25 and MiXCR, keeping productive beta chains. Under each unique CDR3 protein, matching rows form one entry showing the most common genes and DNA. The V and J calls come from TCRdb's annotation, not from the publication. The sample table shows a few hundred thousand distinct CDR3 sequences, and about 15% are seen once. The ten largest clones add up to roughly a quarter of the sample.

This clonotype was obtained from a woman under 30 with Graves' hyperthyroidism that later progressed to Graves' ophthalmopathy. The chain uses TRBV4-2 and TRBJ2-3; the D segment cannot be called with confidence. The sample comprised blood. For the CDR3, the sequence is CASSQALSSTDTQYF. In nucleotide form, the sequence is TGTGCCAGCAGCCAAGCTCTCTCTAGCACAGATACGCAGTATTTT.